The present T cell receptor (beta chain) was sequenced within a study of CD8+CD57+ T cells in acquired aplastic anemia. Study-wide context: Sorted CD4+ plus CD8+ cells gave DNA averaging about 3.2 ug.

By flow cytometry, patients selected for sequencing had shown an expansion of CD8+CD57+ cells. In regard to this clonotype: Its antigen remains unknown.

Genomic DNA constituted the template upon which TCR beta VDJ and CDR3 profiling was performed. TCRdb independently ran MiXCR on the reads; one entry per CDR3 protein. Among approximately 150,000 distinct CDR3 sequences, approximately 51% were seen once, and the ten largest hold under 3.5%. The study, taken as a whole, reports: Patients had twenty-nine CD8+ CDR3 sequences in common with controls (the shared set).

Sequencing input: sorted CD4+, CD8+, or CD8+CD57+ T cells (not recorded which) from PBMCs. The receptor's source is a human donor with aplastic anemia.

The DNA of the CDR3 is TGTGCCAGCCCACCATTCGAGCAGGATACGCAGTATTTT. Translation: CASPPFEQDTQYF. This chain connects TRBV2 to TRBJ2-3; unclear D gene. Per germline, CDR1 SNHLY and CDR2 FYNNEI. The ends were cut back, 8 bases at V and 6 bases at J, with 15 bases in the middle. This CDR3 region has 13 residues.